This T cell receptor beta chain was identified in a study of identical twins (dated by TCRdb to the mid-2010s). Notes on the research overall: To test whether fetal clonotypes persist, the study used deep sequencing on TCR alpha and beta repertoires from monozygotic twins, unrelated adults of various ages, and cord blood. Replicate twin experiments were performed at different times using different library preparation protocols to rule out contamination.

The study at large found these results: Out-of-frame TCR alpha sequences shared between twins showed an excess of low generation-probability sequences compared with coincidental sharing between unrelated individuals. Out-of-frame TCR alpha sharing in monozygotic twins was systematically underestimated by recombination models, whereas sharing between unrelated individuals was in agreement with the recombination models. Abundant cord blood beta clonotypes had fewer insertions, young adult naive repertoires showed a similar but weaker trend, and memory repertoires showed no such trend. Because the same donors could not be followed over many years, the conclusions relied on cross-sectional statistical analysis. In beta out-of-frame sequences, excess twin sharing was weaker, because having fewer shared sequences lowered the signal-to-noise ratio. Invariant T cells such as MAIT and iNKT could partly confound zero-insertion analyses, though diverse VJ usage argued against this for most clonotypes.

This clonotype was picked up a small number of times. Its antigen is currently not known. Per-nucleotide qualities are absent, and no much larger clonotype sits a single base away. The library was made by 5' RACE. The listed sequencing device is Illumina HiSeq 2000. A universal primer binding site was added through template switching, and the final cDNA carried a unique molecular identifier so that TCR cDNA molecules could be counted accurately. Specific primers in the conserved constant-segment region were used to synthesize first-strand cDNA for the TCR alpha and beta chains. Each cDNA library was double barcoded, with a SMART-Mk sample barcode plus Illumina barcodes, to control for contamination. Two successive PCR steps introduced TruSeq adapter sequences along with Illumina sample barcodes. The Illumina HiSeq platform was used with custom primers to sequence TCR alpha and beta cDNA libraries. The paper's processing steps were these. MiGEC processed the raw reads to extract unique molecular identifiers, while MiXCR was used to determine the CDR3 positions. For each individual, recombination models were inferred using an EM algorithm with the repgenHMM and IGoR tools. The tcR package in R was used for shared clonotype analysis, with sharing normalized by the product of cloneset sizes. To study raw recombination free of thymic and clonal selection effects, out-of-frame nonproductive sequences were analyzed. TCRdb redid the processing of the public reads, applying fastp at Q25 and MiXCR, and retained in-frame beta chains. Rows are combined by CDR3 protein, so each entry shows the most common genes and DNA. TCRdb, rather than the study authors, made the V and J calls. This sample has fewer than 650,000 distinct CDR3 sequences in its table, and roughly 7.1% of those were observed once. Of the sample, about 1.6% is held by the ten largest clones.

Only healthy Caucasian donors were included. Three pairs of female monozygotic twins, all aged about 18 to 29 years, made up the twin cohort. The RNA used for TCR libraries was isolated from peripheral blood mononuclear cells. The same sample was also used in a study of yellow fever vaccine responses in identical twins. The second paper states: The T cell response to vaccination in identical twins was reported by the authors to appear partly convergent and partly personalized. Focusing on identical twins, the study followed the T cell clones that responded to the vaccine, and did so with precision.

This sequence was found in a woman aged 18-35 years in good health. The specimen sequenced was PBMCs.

The CDR3 reads as follows: CASSETIGQGGTEAFF. The DNA reads as follows: TGTGCCAGCAGTGAAACCATCGGACAGGGCGGCACTGAAGCTTTCTTT. The sequence joins TRBV6-1 to TRBJ1-1, and 8 junction bases match TRBD1. From V the trimming removes 2 bases and from J it removes 4 bases, while the gene matches leave 9 bases of the junction unaccounted for. The germline V gene yields MNHNS for CDR1 and SASEGT for CDR2. The CDR3 spans 16 residues, from the cysteine through the phenylalanine. CDR3 DNA is the only sequence kept; it has 48 bases, read in frame from the first base.